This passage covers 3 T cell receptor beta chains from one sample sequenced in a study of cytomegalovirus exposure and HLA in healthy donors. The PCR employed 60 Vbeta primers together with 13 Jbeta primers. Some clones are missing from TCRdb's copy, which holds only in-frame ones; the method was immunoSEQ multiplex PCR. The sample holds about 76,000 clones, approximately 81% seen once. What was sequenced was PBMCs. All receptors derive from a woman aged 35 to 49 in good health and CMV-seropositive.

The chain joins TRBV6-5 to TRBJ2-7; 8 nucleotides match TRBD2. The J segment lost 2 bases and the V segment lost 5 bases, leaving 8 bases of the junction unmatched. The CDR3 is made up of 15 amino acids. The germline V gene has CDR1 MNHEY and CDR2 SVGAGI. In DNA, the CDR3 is TGTGCCAGCAGTGCCCTAGCGGGCGGTACCTACGAGCAGTACTTC. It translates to CASSALAGGTYEQYF.

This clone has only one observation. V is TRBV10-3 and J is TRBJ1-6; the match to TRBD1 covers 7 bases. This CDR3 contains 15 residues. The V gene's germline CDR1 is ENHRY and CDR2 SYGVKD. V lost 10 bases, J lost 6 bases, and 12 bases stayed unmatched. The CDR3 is CATESTGRTNSPLHF. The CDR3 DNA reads TGTGCCACCGAATCGACAGGGAGAACTAATTCACCCCTCCACTTT.

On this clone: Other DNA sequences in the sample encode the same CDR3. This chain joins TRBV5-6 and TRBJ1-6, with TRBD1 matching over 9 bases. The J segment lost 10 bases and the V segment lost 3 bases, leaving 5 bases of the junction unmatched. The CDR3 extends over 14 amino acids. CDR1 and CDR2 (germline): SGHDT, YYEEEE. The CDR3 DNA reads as TGTGCCAGCAGCTGGGACAGGGTAGGGTCACCCCTCCACTTT. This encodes CASSWDRVGSPLHF.